These T cell receptor beta chains were read from a single sample in a study of shared clonotypes between healthy human individuals. This table comes from immunoSEQ multiplex PCR, and its TCRdb copy is limited to in-frame clones, with some not included. The table records about 460,000 clones, roughly four fifths of them present only once. The sample consisted of PBMCs. The origin of the receptors is a woman aged 40-49 years in good health. Some clones in this sample may be carry-over from other donors' samples. The CDR3 runs from the conserved cysteine through the conserved F or W. D genes are given only for firm matches. Clone size, where shown, is once, few, many, or a class for clones that have expanded.

D gene	clone size	CDR3 length	V gene	J gene	CDR3 DNA	CDR3 protein
.	.	16	TRBV4-2	TRBJ2-4	TGTGCCAGCAGCCAAGGGGTCGTTGTAGCCAAAAACATTCAGTACTTC	CASSQGVVVAKNIQYF
.	.	14	TRBV7-8	TRBJ1-2	TGTGCCAGCAGCCCATATTCATTGACAGTTGGCTACACCTTC	CASSPYSLTVGYTF
.	.	13	TRBV29-1	TRBJ2-1	TGCAGCGTTTCTTCGTTCCAGGACAATGAGCAGTTCTTC	CSVSSFQDNEQFF
TRBD2	many	15	TRBV10-1	TRBJ2-3	TGCGCCAGCAGTGAGCGGGAGGGCCGCACAGATACGCAGTATTTT	CASSEREGRTDTQYF
TRBD2	.	16	TRBV7-2	TRBJ2-7	TGTGCCAGCAGCTTAGCCGGCGGGAGGGCCTCCTACGAGCAGTACTTC	CASSLAGGRASYEQYF
TRBD1	.	14	TRBV7-9	TRBJ2-5	TGTGCCAGCAGCGTCAGACAGGGGAGCGAGACCCAGTACTTC	CASSVRQGSETQYF
TRBD1	.	13	TRBV19	TRBJ2-1	TGTGCCAGTACCGGGACAGGGGTCAATGAGCAGTTCTTC	CASTGTGVNEQFF
.	.	13	TRBV5-5	TRBJ2-7	TGTGCCAGCAGCTTCTTGGACGGCTACGAGCAGTACTTC	CASSFLDGYEQYF
.	.	14	TRBV5-1	TRBJ2-5	TGCGCCAGCAGCTTGGGGGACTTTCAAGAGACCCAGTACTTC	CASSLGDFQETQYF
.	.	11	TRBV12-2	TRBJ1-2	TGTGCAAGTCGCTCTCACGGGGGCTACACCTTC	CASRSHGGYTF
.	.	17	TRBV5-1	TRBJ1-1	TGCGCCAGCAGCTTGGCCCTGGGAGGAGATTTGAACACTGAAGCTTTCTTT	CASSLALGGDLNTEAFF
.	.	13	TRBV6-5	TRBJ1-1	TGTGCCAGCAGTTTGGCTGTGAACACTGAAGCTTTCTTT	CASSLAVNTEAFF
TRBD2	.	15	TRBV7-9	TRBJ2-1	TGTGCCAGCAGCTCCCGACTAGCATCCTACAATGAGCAGTTCTTC	CASSSRLASYNEQFF
.	few	14	TRBV7-2	TRBJ2-2	TGTGCCAGCAGCTTAGTTCCGGAGACCGGGGAGCTGTTTTTT	CASSLVPETGELFF
.	.	15	TRBV15	TRBJ2-3	TGTGCCACCAGCCCTAATAGGGATAGCACAGATACGCAGTATTTT	CATSPNRDSTDTQYF
.	.	16	TRBV6-1	TRBJ1-4	TGTGCCAGCAGTGAATCAATAGGGCAGGGCAATGAAAAACTGTTTTTT	CASSESIGQGNEKLFF
TRBD1	once	12	TRBV13	TRBJ2-1	TGTGCCAGCAGCCCAGGGGGCGATGAGCAGTTCTTC	CASSPGGDEQFF
.	.	17	TRBV5-6	TRBJ1-3	TGTGCCAGCAGCTTTACCACCCGGGGAAACTCTGGAAACACCATATATTTT	CASSFTTRGNSGNTIYF
TRBD2	.	15	TRBV6-6	TRBJ2-7	TGTGCCAGCAGTACTTCTAGCGGGGGGACCTACGAGCAGTACTTC	CASSTSSGGTYEQYF
TRBD2	.	14	TRBV7-2	TRBJ2-7	TGTGCCAGCAGCGCGACTAGCGACTCCTACGAGCAGTACTTC	CASSATSDSYEQYF
.	.	14	TRBV7-3	TRBJ2-1	TGTGCCAGCAGCTTAAGTAGCCTATCGGAAGAGCAGTTCTTC	CASSLSSLSEEQFF
TRBD1	.	16	TRBV13	TRBJ2-1	TGTGCCAGCAGCTTAGCCCCGGGACAGGGGGGCAATGAGCAGTTCTTC	CASSLAPGQGGNEQFF
TRBD1	.	17	TRBV5-1	TRBJ1-2	TGCGCCAGCAGCTTGCCCCACAGGGGGCGCGAGGACTATGGCTACACCTTC	CASSLPHRGREDYGYTF
.	.	17	TRBV9	TRBJ1-6	TGTGCCAGCAGCGTAGCGTCGGGGAGGTCGGGGGATTCACCCCTCCACTTT	CASSVASGRSGDSPLHF
.	.	10	TRBV6-5	TRBJ2-7	TGTGCCAGCGGACGCTACGAGCAGTACTTC	CASGRYEQYF
TRBD1	.	15	TRBV7-3	TRBJ1-1	TGTGCCAGCAGTCAAACAGGGGGCGCGTACACTGAAGCTTTCTTT	CASSQTGGAYTEAFF
.	once	14	TRBV7-9	TRBJ2-1	TGTGCCAGCAGCCCCGGGGGCTCCTACAATGAGCAGTTCTTC	CASSPGGSYNEQFF
TRBD2	.	13	TRBV29-1	TRBJ2-5	TGCAGCGTTGCATACGGGGGGATTGAGACCCAGTACTTC	CSVAYGGIETQYF
.	.	15	TRBV30	TRBJ2-2	TGTGCCTGGAAAGGAAAGGGACATGACACCGGGGAGCTGTTTTTT	CAWKGKGHDTGELFF
.	.	14	TRBV7-3	TRBJ2-7	TGTGCCAGCAGCTTAACGATTGGCACCCCGGAGCAGTACTTC	CASSLTIGTPEQYF
TRBD1	once	13	TRBV28	TRBJ1-2	TGTGCCAGCAGACAGGGGGCGGGGTATGGCTACACCTTC	CASRQGAGYGYTF